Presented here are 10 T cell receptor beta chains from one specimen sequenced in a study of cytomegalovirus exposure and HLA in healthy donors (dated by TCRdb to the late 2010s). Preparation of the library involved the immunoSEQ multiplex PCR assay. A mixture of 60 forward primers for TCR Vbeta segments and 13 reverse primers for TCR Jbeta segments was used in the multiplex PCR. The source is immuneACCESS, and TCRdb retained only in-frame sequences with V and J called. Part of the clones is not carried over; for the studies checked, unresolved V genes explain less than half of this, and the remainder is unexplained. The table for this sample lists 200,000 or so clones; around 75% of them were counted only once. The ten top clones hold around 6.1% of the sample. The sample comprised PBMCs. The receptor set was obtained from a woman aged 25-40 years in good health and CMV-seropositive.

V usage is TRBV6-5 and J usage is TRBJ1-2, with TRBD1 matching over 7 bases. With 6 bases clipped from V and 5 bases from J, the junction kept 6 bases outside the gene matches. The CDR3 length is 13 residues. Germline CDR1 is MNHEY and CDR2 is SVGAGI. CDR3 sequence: CASRIGTAYGYTF. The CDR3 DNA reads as TGTGCCAGCAGAATCGGGACAGCTTATGGCTACACCTTC.

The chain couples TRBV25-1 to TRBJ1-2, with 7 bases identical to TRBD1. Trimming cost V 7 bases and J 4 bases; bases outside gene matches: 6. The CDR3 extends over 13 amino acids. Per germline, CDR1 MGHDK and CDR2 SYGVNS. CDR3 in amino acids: CASTSGTAYGYTF. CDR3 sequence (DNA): TGTGCCAGCACCTCCGGGACAGCCTATGGCTACACCTTC.

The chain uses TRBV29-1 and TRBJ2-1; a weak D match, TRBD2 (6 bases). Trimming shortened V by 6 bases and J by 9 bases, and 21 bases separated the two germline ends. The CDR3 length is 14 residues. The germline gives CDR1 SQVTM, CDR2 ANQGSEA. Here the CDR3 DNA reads TGCAGCGTAAGTCGTGGGGGGACCTTAGGTGAGCAGTTCTTC. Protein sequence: CSVSRGGTLGEQFF.

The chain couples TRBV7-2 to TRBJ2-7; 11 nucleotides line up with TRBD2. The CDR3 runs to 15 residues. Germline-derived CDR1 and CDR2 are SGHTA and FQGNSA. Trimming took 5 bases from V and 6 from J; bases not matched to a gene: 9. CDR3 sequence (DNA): TGTGCCAGCAGCCTGAGACTAGCGGGGACTCGCGAGCAGTACTTC. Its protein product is CASSLRLAGTREQYF.

CDR3: CASSLRDRGDSPLHF. The CDR3 nucleotides read TGTGCCAGCAGCTTAAGAGACAGGGGGGATTCACCCCTCCACTTT. The chain links TRBV5-4 to TRBJ1-6; TRBD1 matches at 9 bases. The CDR3 runs to 15 residues. With 2 bases clipped from V and 8 bases from J, the junction kept 5 bases outside the gene matches. The V gene's germline CDR1 is SGHNT and CDR2 YYREEE (reference sequence).

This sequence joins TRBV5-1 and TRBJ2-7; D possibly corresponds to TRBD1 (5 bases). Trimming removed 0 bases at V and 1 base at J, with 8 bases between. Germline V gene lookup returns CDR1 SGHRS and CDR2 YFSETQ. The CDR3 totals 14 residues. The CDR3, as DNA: TGCGCCAGCAGCTTGGCGACAGATTCCTACGAGCAGTACTTC. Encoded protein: CASSLATDSYEQYF.

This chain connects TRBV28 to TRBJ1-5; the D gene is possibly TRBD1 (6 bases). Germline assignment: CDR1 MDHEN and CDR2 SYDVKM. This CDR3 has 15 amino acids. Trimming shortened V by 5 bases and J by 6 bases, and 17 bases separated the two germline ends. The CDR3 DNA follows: TGTGCCAGCAGTGGTGGAGACAGGCTGGGTCAGCCCCAGCATTTT. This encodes CASSGGDRLGQPQHF.

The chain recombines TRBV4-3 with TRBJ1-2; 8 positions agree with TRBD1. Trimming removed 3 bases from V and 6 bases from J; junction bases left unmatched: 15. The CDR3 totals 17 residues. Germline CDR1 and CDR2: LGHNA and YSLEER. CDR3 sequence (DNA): TGCGCCAGCAGCCAGACTAGGGACAGGTTCCCGTTAAATGGCTACACCTTC. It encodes CASSQTRDRFPLNGYTF.

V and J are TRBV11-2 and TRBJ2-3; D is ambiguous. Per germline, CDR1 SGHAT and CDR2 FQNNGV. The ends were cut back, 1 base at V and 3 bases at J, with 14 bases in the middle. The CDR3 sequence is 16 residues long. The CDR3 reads CASSLVYQKATDTQYF. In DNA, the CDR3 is TGTGCCAGCAGCTTAGTTTACCAGAAAGCGACAGATACGCAGTATTTT.

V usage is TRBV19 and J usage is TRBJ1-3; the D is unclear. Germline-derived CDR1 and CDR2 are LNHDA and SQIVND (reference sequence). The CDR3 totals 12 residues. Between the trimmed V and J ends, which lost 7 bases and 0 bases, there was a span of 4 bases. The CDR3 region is CASISSGNTIYF. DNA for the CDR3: TGTGCCAGTATCAGCTCTGGAAACACCATATATTTT.